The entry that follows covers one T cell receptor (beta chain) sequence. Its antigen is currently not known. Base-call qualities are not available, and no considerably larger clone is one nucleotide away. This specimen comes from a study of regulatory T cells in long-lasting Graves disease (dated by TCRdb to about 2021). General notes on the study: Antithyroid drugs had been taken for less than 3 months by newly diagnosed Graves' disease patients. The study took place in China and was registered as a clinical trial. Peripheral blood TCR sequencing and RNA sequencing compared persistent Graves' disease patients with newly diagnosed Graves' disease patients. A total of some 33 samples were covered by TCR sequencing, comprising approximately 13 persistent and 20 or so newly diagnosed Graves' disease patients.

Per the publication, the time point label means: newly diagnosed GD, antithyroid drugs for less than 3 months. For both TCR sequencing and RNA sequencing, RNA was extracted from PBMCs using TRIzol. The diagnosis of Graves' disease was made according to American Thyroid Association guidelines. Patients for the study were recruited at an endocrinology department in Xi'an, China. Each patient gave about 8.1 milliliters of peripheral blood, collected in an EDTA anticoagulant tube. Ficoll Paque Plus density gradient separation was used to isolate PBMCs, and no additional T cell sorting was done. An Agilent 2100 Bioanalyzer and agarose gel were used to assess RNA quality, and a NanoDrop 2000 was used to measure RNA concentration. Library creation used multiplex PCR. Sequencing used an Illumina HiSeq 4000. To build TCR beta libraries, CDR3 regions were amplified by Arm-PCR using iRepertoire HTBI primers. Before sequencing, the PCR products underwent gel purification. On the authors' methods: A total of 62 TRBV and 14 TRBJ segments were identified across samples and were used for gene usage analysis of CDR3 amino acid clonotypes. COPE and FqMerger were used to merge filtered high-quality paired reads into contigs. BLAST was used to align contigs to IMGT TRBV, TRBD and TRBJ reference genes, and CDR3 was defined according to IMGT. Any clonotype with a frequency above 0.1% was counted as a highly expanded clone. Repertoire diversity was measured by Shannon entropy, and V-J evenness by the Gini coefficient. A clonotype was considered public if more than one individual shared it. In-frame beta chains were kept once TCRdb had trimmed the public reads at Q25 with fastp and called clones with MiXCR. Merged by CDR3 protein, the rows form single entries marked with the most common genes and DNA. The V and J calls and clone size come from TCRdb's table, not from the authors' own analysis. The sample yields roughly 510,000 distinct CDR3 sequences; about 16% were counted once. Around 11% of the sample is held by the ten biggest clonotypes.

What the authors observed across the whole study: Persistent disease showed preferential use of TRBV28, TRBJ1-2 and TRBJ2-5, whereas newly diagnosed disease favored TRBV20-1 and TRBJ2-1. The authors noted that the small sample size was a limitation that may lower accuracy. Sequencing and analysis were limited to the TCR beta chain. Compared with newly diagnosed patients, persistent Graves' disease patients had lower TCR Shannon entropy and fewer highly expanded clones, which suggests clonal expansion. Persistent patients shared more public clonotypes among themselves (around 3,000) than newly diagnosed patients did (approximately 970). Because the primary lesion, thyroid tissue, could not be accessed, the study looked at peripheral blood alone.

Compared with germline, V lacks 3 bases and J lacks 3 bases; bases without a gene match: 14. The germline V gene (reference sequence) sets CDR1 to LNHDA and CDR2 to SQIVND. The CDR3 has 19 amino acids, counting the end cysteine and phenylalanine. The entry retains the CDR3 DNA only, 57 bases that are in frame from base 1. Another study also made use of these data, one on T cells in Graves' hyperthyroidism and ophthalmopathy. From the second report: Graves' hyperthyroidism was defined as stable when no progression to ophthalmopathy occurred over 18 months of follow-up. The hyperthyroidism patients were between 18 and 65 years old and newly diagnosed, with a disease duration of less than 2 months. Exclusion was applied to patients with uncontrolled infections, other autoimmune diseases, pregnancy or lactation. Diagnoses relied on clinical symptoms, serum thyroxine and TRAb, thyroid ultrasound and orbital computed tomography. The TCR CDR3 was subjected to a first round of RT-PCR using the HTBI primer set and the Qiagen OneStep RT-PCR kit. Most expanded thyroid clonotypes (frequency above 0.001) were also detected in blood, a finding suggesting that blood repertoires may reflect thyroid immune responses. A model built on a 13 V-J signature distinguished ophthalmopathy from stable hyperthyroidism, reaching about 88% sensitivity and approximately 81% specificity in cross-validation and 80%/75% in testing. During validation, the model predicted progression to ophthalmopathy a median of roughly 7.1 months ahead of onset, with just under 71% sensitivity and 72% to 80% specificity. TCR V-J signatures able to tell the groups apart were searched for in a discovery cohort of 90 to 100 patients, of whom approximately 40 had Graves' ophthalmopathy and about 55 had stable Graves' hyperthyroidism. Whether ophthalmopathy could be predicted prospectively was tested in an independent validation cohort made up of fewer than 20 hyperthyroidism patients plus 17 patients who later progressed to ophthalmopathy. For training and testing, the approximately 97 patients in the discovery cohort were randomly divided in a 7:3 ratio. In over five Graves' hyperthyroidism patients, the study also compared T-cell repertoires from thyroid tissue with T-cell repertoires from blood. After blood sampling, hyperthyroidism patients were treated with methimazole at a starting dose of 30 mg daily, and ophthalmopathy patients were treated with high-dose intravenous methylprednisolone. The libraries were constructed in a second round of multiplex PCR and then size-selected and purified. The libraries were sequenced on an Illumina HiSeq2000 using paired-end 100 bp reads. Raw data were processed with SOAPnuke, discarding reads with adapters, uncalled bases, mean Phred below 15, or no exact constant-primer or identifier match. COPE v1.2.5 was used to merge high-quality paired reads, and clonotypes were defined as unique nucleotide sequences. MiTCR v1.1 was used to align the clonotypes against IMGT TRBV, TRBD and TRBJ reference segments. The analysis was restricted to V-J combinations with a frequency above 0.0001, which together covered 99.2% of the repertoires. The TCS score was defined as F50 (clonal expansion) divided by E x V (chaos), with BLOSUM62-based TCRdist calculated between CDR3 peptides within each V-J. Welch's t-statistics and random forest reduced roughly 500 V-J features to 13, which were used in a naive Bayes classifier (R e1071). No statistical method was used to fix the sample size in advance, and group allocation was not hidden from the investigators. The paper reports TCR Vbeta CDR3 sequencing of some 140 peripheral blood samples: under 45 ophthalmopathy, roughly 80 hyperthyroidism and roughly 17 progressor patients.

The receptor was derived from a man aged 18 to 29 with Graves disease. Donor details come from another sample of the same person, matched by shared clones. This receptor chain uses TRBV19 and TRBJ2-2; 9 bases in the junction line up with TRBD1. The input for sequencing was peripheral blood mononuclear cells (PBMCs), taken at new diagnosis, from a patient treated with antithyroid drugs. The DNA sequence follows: TGTGCCAGTAGTATGATTGATTGGGGGACAGGGAATTACACCGGGGAGCTGTTTTTT. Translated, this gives CASSMIDWGTGNYTGELFF.